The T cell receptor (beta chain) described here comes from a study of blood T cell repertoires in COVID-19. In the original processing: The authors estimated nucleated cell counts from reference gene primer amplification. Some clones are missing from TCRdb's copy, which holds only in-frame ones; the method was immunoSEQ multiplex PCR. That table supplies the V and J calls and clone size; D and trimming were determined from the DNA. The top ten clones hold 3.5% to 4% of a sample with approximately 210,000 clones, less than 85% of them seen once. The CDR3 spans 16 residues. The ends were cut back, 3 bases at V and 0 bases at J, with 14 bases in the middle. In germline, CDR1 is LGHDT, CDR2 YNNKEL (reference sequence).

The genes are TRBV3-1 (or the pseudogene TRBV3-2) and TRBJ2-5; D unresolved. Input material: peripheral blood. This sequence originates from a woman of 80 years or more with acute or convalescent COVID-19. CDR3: CASSQWSVGYQETQYF. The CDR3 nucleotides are TGTGCCAGCAGCCAGTGGAGCGTCGGCTACCAAGAGACCCAGTACTTC.